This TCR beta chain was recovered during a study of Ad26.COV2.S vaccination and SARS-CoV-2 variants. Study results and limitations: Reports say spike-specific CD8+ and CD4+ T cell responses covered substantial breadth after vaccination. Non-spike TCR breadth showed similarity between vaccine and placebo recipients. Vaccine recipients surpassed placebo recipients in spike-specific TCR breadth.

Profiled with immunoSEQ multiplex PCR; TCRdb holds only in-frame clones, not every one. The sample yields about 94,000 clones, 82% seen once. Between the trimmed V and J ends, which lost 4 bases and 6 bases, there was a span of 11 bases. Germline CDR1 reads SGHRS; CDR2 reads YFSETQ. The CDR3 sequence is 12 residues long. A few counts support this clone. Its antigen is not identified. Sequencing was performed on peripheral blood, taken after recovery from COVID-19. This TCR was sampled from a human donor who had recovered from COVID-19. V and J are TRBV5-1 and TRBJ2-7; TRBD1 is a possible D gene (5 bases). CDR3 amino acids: CASSIPGSEQYF. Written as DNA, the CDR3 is TGCGCCAGCAGCATTCCAGGGTCCGAGCAGTACTTC.